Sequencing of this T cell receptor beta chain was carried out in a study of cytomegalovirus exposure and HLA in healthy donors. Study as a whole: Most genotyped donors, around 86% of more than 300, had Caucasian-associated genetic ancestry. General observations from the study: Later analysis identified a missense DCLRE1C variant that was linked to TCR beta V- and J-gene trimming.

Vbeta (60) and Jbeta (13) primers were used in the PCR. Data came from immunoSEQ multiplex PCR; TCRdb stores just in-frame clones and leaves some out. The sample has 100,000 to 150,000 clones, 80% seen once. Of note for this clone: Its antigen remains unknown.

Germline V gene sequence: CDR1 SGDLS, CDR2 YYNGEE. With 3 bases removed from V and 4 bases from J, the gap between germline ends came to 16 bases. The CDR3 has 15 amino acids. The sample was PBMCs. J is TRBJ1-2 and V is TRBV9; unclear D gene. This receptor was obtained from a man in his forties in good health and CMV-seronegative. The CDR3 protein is CASSAQTSRSYGYTF. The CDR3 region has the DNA TGTGCCAGCAGCGCCCAGACCTCCAGGTCCTATGGCTACACCTTC.